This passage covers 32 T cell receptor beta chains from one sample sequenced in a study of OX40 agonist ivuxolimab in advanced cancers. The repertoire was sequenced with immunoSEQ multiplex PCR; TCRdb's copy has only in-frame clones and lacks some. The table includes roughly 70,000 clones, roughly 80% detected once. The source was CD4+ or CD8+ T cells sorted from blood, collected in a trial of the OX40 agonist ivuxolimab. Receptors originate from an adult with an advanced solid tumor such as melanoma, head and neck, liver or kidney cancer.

CDR3: CATSRDGSYNYGYTF. DNA of the CDR3: TGTGCCACCAGCAGAGACGGGTCCTATAACTATGGCTACACCTTC. The chain combines TRBV15 with TRBJ1-2; unclear D gene. Germline V gene sequence: CDR1 LNHNV, CDR2 YYDKDF (reference sequence). CDR3 size: 15 residues. V lost 0 bases and J 1 base, leaving 9 bases between the germline ends. The full variable domain, rest sourced from reference TRBV15 and TRBJ1-2, is DAMVIQNPRYQVTQFGKPVTLSCSQTLNHNVMYWYQQKSSQAPKLLFHYYDKDFNNEADTPDNFQSRRPNTSFCFLDIRSPGLGDTAMYLCATSRDGSYNYGYTFGSGTRLTVV.

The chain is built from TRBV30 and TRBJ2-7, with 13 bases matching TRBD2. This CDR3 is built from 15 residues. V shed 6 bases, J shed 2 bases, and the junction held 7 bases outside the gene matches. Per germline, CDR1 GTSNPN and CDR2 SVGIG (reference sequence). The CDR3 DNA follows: TGTGCCTGCAACCACGGGACTAGCGGGGCCTACGAGCAGTACTTC. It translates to CACNHGTSGAYEQYF.

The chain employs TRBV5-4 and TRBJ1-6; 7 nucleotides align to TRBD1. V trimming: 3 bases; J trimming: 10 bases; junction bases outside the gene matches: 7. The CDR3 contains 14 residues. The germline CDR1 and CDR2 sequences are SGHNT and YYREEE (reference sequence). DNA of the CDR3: TGTGCCAGCAGCTCCGGACAGGTCCCCTCACCCCTCCACTTT. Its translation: CASSSGQVPSPLHF.

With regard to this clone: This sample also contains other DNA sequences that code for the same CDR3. The CDR3 nucleotides read TGTGCCAGCAGGGGACAGGGGGCTTACGAGCAGTACTTC. This codes for CASRGQGAYEQYF. J is TRBJ2-7 and V is TRBV28; 12 nucleotides agree with TRBD1. Germline trimming cut 6 bases from V and 4 bases from J; bases unmatched to any gene: 1. This CDR3 is built from 13 residues. Germline V gene lookup returns CDR1 MDHEN and CDR2 SYDVKM.

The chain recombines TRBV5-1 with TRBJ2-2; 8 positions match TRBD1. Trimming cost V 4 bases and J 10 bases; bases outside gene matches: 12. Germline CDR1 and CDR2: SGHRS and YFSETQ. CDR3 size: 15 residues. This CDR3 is CASSRKDREAEELFF. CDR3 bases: TGCGCCAGCAGCCGAAAGGACAGGGAGGCGGAGGAGCTGTTTTTT.

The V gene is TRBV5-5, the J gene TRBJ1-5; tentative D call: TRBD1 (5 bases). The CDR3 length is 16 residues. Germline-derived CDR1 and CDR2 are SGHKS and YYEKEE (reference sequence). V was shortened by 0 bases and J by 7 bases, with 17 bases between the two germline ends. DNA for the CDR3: TGTGCCAGCAGCTTGGCCGGGGAGGGGATGGGCCAGCCCCAGCATTTT. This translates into CASSLAGEGMGQPQHF.

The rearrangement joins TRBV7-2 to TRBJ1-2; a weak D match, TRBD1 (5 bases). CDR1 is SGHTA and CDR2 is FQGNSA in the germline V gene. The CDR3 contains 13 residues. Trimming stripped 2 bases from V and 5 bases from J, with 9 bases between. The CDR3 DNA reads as TGTGCCAGCAGCTTACCAGGGCGGTATGGCTACACCTTC. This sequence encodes CASSLPGRYGYTF.

The CDR3 is CASSLLAVATDTQYF. The CDR3 DNA reads as TGTGCCAGCAGCTTACTAGCGGTTGCCACAGATACGCAGTATTTT. The chain uses TRBV7-2 and TRBJ2-3, with TRBD2 identical over 7 bases. From germline, CDR1 is SGHTA and CDR2 FQGNSA. V shed 2 bases and J 2 bases; nucleotides not matched to a gene: 4. This CDR3 region has 15 residues.

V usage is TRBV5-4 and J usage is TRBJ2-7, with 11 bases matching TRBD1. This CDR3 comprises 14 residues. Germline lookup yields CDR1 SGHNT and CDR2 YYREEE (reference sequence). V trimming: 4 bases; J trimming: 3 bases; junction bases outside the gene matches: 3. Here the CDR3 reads CASSRDRGIYEQYF. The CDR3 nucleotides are TGTGCCAGCAGCCGGGACAGGGGGATCTACGAGCAGTACTTC.

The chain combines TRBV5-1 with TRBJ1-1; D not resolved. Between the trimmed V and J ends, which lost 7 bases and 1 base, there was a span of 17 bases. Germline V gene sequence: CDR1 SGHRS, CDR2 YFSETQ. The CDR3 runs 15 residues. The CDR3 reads CASGKRRGENTEAFF. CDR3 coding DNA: TGCGCCAGCGGCAAACGACGGGGTGAGAACACTGAAGCTTTCTTT. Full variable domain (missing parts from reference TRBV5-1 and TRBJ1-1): KAGVTQTPRYLIKTRGQQVTLSCSPISGHRSVSWYQQTPGQGLQFLFEYFSETQRNKGNFPGRFSGRQFSNSRSEMNVSTLELGDSALYLCASGKRRGENTEAFFGQGTRLTVV.

CDR3 nucleotides: TGTGCCAGCAGTTCCAGAGGGGGTCTCTATGGCTACACCTTC. It encodes CASSSRGGLYGYTF. The chain recombines TRBV28 with TRBJ1-2; a possible D gene is TRBD1 (6 bases). This CDR3 contains 14 residues. Germline V gene sequence: CDR1 MDHEN, CDR2 SYDVKM. Trimming cost V 4 bases and J 4 bases, with 13 bases left between them.

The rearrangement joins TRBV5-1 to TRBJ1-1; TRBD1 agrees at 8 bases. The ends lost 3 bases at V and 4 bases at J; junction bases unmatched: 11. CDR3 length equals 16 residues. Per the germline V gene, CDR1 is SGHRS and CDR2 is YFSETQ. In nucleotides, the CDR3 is TGCGCCAGCAGCTGGACAGGGATTCAGGGGGGCACTGAAGCTTTCTTT. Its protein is CASSWTGIQGGTEAFF.

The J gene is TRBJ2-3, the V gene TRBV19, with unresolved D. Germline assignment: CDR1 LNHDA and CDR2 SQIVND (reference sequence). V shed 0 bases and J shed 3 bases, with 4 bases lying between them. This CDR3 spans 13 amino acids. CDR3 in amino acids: CASSIDGTDTQYF. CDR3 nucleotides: TGTGCCAGTAGTATAGACGGAACAGATACGCAGTATTTT.

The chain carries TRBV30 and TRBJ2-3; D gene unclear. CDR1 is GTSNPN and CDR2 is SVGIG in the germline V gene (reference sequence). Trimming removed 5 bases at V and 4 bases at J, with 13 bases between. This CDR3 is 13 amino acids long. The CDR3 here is CAWDIRRSDTQYF. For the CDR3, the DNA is TGTGCCTGGGACATCAGAAGATCAGATACGCAGTATTTT.

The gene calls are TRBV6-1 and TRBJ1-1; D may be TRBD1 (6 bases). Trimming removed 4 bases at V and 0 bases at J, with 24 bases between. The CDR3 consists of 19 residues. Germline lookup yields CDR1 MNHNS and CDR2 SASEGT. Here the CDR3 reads CASSAHLSGGVGVNTEAFF. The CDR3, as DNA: TGTGCCAGCAGTGCCCATTTAAGCGGGGGCGTAGGGGTGAACACTGAAGCTTTCTTT.

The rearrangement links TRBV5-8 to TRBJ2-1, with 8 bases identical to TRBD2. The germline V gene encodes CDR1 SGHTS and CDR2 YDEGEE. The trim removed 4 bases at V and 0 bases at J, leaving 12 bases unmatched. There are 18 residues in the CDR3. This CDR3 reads CASSRFRGGPSSYNEQFF. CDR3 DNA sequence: TGTGCCAGCAGCCGATTCCGGGGGGGGCCGAGCTCCTACAATGAGCAGTTCTTC.

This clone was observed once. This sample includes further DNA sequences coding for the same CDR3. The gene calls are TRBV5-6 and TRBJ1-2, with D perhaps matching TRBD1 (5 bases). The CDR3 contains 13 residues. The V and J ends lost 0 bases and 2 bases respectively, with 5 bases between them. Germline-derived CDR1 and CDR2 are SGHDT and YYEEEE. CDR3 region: CASSLDRNYGYTF. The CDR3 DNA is TGTGCCAGCAGCTTGGACAGGAACTATGGCTACACCTTC. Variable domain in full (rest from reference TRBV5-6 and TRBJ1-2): DAGVTQSPTHLIKTRGQQVTLRCSPKSGHDTVSWYQQALGQGPQFIFQYYEEEERQRGNFPDRFSGHQFPNYSSELNVNALLLGDSALYLCASSLDRNYGYTFGSGTRLTVV.

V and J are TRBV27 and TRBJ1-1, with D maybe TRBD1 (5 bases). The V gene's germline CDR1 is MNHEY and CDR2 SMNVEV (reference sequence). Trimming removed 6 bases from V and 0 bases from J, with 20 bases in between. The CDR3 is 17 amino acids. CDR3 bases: TGTGCCAGCAGACCAGGGCGCCGCCAATTAATGAACACTGAAGCTTTCTTT. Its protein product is CASRPGRRQLMNTEAFF.

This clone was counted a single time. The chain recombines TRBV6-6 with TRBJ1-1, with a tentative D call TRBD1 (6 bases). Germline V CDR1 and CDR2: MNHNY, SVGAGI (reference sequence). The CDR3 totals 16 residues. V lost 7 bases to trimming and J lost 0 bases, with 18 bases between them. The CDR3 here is CASTRGDRTMNTEAFF. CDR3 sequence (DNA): TGTGCCAGCACGCGTGGTGACAGGACGATGAACACTGAAGCTTTCTTT.

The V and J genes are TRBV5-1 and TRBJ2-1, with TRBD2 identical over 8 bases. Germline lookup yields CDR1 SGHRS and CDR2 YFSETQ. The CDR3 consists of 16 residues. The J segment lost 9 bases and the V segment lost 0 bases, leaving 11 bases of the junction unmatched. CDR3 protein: CASSLASRGGQGEQFF. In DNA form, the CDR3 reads TGCGCCAGCAGCTTGGCGTCCCGGGGGGGCCAGGGTGAGCAGTTCTTC.

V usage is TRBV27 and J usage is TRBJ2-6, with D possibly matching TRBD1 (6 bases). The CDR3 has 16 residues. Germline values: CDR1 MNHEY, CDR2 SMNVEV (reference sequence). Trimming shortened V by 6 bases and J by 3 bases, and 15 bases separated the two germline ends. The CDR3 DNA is TGTGCCAGCAGGGTGACAGGAGTTAGTGGGGCCAACGTCCTGACTTTC. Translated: CASRVTGVSGANVLTF. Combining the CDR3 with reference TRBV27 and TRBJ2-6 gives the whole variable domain EAQVTQNPRYLITVTGKKLTVTCSQNMNHEYMSWYRQDPGLGLRQIYYSMNVEVTDKGDVPEGYKVSRKEKRNFPLILESPSPNQTSLYFCASRVTGVSGANVLTFGAGSRLTVL.

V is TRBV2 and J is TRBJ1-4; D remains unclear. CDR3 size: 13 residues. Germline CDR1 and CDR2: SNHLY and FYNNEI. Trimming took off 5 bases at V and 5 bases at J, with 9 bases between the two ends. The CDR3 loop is CASSIRTNEKLFF. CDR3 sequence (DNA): TGTGCCAGCAGTATAAGGACGAATGAAAAACTGTTTTTT.

CDR3 protein: CASSVGQGAYEQYF. CDR3 nucleotides: TGTGCCAGCAGTGTCGGACAGGGGGCCTACGAGCAGTACTTC. The chain has TRBV2 and TRBJ2-7, with 10 bases that match TRBD1. Germline V CDR1 and CDR2: SNHLY, FYNNEI. V was clipped by 4 bases and J by 2 bases; unmatched bases: 2. This CDR3 has 14 residues.

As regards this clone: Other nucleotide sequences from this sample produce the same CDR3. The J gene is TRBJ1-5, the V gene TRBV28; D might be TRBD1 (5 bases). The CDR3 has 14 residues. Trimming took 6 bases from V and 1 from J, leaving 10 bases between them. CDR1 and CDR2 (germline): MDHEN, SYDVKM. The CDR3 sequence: CASSLGPSNQPQHF. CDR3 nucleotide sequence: TGTGCCAGCAGCCTGGGACCGAGCAATCAGCCCCAGCATTTT.

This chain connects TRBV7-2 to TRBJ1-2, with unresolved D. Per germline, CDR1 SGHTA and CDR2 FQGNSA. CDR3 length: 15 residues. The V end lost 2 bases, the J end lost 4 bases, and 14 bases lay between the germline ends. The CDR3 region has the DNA TGTGCCAGCAGCTTACATTCGGCGGGTTCCTATGGCTACACCTTC. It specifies CASSLHSAGSYGYTF. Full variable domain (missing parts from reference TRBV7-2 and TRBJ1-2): GAGVSQSPSNKVTEKGKDVELRCDPISGHTALYWYRQSLGQGLEFLIYFQGNSAPDKSGLPSDRFSAERTGGSVSTLTIQRTQQEDSAVYLCASSLHSAGSYGYTFGSGTRLTVV.

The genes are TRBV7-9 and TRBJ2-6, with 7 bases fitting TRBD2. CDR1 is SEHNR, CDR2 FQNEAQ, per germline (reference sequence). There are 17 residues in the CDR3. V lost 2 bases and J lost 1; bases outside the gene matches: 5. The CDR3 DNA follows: TGTGCCAGCAGCTTAACGACGGGGGGATCTGGGGCCAACGTCCTGACTTTC. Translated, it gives CASSLTTGGSGANVLTF.

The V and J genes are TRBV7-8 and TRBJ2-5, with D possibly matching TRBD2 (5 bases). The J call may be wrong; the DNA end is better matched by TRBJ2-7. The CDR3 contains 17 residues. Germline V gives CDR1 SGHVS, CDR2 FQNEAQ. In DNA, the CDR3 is TGTGCCAGCAGCTTAGGTCTTCCGGGAAAGACCGACTACGAGCAGTACTTC. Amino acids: CASSLGLPGKTDYEQYF.

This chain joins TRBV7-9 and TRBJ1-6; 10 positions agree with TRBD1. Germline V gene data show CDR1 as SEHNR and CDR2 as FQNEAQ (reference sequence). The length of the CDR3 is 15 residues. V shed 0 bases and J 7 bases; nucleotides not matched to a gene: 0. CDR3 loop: CASSLATGGNSPLHF. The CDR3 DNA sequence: TGTGCCAGCAGCTTAGCGACAGGGGGCAATTCACCCCTCCACTTT.

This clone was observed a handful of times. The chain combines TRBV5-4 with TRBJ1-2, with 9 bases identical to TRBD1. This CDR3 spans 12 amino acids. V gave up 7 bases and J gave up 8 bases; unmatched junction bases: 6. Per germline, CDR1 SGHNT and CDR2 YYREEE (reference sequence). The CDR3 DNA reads TGTGCCAGCCTCTTAACAGGGGGCGGCTACACCTTC. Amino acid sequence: CASLLTGGGYTF.

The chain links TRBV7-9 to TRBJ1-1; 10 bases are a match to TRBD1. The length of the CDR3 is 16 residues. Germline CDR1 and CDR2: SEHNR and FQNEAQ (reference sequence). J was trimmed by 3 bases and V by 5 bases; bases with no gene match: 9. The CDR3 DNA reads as TGTGCCAGCAGCCCAAGACAGGGGGCCGTGGACACTGAAGCTTTCTTT. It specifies CASSPRQGAVDTEAFF.

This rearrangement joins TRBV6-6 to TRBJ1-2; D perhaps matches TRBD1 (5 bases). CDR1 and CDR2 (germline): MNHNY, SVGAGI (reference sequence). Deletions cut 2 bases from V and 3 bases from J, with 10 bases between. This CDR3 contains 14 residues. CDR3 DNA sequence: TGTGCCAGCAGTTACAAGGACACGTACTATGGCTACACCTTC. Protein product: CASSYKDTYYGYTF.

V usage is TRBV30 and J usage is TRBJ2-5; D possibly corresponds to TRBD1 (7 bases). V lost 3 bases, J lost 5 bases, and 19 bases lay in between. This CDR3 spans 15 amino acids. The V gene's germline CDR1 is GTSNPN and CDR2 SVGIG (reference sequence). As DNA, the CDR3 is TGTGCCTGGAGGGGGGCAGGGGGGAGTGGGGAGACCCAGTACTTC. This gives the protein CAWRGAGGSGETQYF. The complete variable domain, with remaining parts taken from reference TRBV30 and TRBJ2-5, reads SQTIHQWPATLVQPVGSPLSLECTVEGTSNPNLYWYRQAAGRGLQLLFYSVGIGQISSEVPQNLSASRPQDRQFILSSKKLLLSDSGFYLCAWRGAGGSGETQYFGPGTRLLVL.